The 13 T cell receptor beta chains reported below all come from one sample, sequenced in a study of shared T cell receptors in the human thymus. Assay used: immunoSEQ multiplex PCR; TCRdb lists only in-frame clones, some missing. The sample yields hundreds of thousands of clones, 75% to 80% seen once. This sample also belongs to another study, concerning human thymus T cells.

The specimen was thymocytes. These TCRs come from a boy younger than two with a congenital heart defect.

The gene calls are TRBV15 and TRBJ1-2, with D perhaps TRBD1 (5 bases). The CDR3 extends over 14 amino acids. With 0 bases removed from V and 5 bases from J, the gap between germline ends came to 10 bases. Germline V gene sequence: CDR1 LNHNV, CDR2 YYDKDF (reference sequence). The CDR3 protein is CATSRDSGRYGYTF. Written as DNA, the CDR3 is TGTGCCACCAGCAGAGATTCAGGGAGGTATGGCTACACCTTC.

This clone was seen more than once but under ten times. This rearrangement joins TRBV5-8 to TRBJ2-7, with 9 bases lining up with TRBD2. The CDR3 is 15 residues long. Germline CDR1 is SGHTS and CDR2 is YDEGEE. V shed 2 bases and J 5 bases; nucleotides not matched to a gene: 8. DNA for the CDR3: TGTGCCAGCAGCTTCGGAGCGGGAGGATCCGACGAGCAGTACTTC. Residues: CASSFGAGGSDEQYF.

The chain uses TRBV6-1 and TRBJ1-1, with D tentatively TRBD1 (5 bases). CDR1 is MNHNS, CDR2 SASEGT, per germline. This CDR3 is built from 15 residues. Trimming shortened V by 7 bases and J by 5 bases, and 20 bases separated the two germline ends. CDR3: CASTPMSDPGTEAFF. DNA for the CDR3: TGTGCCAGCACTCCGATGAGTGACCCAGGGACTGAAGCTTTCTTT.

DNA of the CDR3: TGTGCCAGCAGCCCCCGACCCGGCCGGGGGGCGGTCACCGGGGAGCTGTTTTTT. Translation: CASSPRPGRGAVTGELFF. The chain recombines TRBV13 with TRBJ2-2, with D possibly being TRBD2 (7 bases). Trimming pared 5 bases from V and 4 bases from J, leaving 23 bases between. The germline V gene encodes CDR1 PRHDT and CDR2 FYEKMQ (reference sequence). CDR3 size: 18 residues.

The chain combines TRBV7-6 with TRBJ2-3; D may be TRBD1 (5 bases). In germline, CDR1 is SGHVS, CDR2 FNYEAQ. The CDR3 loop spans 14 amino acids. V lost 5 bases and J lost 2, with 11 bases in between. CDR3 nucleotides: TGTGCCAGCAGCCTGCCCAGGGCCACAGATACGCAGTATTTT. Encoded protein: CASSLPRATDTQYF.

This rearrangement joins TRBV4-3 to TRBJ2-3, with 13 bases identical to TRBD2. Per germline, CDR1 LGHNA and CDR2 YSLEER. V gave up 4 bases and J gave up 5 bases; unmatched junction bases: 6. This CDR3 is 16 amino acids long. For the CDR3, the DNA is TGCGCCAGCAGCCGAATACTAGCGGGAGGGCGAGATACGCAGTATTTT. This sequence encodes CASSRILAGGRDTQYF.

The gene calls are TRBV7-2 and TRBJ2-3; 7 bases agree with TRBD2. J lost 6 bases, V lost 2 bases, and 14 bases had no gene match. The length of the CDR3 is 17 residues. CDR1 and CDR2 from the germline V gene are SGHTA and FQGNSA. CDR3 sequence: CASSLWAGRAGRDTQYF. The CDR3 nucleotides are TGTGCCAGCAGCTTATGGGCAGGGAGGGCGGGCAGGGATACGCAGTATTTT.

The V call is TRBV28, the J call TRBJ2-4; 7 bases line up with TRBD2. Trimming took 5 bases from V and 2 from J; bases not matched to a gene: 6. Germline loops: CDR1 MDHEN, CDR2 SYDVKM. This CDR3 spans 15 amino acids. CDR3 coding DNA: TGTGCCAGCAGTCGGCTAGCGGACCCCAAAAACATTCAGTACTTC. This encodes CASSRLADPKNIQYF.

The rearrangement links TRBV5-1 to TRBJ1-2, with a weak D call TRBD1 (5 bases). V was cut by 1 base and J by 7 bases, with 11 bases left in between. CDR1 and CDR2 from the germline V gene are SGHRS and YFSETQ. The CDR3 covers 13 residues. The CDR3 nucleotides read TGCGCCAGCAGCTTGCGGAGGGGTTCTGGCTACACCTTC. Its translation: CASSLRRGSGYTF.

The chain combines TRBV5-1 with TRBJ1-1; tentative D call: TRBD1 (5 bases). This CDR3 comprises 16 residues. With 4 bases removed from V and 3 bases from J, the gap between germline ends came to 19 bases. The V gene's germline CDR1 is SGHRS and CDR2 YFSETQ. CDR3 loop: CASSRTGEGRDTEAFF. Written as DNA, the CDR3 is TGCGCCAGCAGCAGGACGGGGGAAGGCCGTGACACTGAAGCTTTCTTT.

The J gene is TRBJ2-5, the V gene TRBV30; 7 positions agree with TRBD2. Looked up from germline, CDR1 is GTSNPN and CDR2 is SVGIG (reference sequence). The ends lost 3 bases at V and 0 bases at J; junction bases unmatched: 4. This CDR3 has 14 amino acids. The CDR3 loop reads CAWSPGRYQETQYF. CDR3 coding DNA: TGTGCCTGGAGCCCCGGGAGGTACCAAGAGACCCAGTACTTC.

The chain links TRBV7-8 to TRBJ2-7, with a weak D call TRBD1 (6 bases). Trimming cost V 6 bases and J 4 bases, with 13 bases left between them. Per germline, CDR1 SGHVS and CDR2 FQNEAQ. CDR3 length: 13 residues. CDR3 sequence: CASRHAQGYEQYF. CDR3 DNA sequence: TGTGCCAGCAGACACGCCCAGGGGTACGAGCAGTACTTC.

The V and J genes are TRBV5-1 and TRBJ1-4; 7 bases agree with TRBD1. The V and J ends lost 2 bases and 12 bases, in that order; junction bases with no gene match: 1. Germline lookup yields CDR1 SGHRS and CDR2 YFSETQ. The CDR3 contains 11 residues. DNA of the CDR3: TGCGCCAGCAGCTTCCAGGGGGAACTGTTTTTT. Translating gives CASSFQGELFF.